Included here is one T cell receptor beta chain sequence, with context. The antigen remains unidentified. The entry originates in a study of post-analysis software for immune sequencing data. Study results and caveats: Elevated frequency relative to controls characterized four or five TRBV segments in patients, TRBV5-6, TRBV5-1 and TRBV20-1 among them.

TCR beta cDNA libraries had unique molecular identifiers. Using its own MiXCR run on the PCR reads, TCRdb lists one record per CDR3 protein. This table holds about 810,000 distinct CDR3 sequences, around 53% found once. Germline lookup yields CDR1 SGHDT and CDR2 YYEEEE. With 4 bases removed from V and 0 bases from J, the gap between germline ends came to 8 bases. The CDR3 has 15 amino acids. The sample comprised blood. This chain connects TRBV5-6 to TRBJ2-6; D gene uncertain. The sequence derives from a girl aged 5 to 17 with multiple sclerosis. The DNA of the CDR3 is TGTGCCAGCAGCAAAGACATCTCTGGGGCCAACGTCCTGACTTTC. It yields the protein CASSKDISGANVLTF.